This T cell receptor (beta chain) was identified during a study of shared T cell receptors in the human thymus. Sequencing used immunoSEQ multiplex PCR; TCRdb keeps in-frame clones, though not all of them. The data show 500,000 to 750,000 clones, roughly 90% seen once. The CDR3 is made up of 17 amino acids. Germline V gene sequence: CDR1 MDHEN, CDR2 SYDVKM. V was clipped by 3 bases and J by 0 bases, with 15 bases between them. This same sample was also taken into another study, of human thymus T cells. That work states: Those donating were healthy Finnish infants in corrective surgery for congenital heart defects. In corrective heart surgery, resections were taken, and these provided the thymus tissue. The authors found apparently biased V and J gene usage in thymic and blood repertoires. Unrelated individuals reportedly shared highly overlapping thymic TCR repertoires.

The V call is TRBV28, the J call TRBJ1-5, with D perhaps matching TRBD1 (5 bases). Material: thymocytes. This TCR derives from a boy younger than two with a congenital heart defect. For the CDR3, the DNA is TGTGCCAGCAGTTTCGAGAGGACACCCTATAGCAATCAGCCCCAGCATTTT. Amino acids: CASSFERTPYSNQPQHF.